The 26 T cell receptor beta chains given below trace back to one sample, sequenced in a study of cytomegalovirus exposure and HLA in healthy donors. It was with 60 Vbeta and 13 Jbeta primers that the PCR ran. Libraries were prepared by immunoSEQ multiplex PCR; TCRdb keeps only in-frame clonotypes and omits some of them. This sample has 100,000 to 150,000 clones, with around 77% found just once. Source material: PBMCs. These receptors originate from a man aged 25 to 45 in good health and CMV-seronegative.

The chain links TRBV27 to TRBJ1-5; D might be TRBD1 (5 bases). With 4 bases removed from V and 5 bases from J, the gap between germline ends came to 15 bases. Germline V gene lookup returns CDR1 MNHEY and CDR2 SMNVEV (reference sequence). The CDR3 extends over 15 amino acids. In DNA, the CDR3 is TGTGCCAGCAGTTCCCTAAGGGGAGGAGATCAGCCCCAGCATTTT. Its translation: CASSSLRGGDQPQHF.

The chain links TRBV7-2 to TRBJ1-6, with a tentative D call TRBD1 (6 bases). This CDR3 has 18 amino acids. CDR1 and CDR2 (germline): SGHTA, FQGNSA. Trimming stripped 2 bases from V and 0 bases from J, with 14 bases between. The CDR3, as DNA: TGTGCCAGCAGCTTACGACGGGGGGCGAGCTCCTATAATTCACCCCTCCACTTT. Protein product: CASSLRRGASSYNSPLHF. The full variable domain, completed using reference TRBV7-2 and TRBJ1-6, is GAGVSQSPSNKVTEKGKDVELRCDPISGHTALYWYRQSLGQGLEFLIYFQGNSAPDKSGLPSDRFSAERTGGSVSTLTIQRTQQEDSAVYLCASSLRRGASSYNSPLHFGNGTRLTVT.

V and J are TRBV7-2 and TRBJ2-1, with 12 bases matching TRBD2. J gave up 3 bases and V 4 bases, and 13 bases lay outside the gene matches. The CDR3 covers 19 residues. CDR1 and CDR2 from the germline V gene are SGHTA and FQGNSA. The CDR3 sequence is CASSYRLAGAVLGYNEQFF. The CDR3 bases are TGTGCCAGCAGCTACCGACTAGCGGGAGCAGTTTTGGGCTACAATGAGCAGTTCTTC.

The V and J genes are TRBV5-6 and TRBJ2-7; D is undetermined. This CDR3 region has 14 residues. Trimming cost V 1 base and J 2 bases, with 10 bases left between them. Germline assignment: CDR1 SGHDT and CDR2 YYEEEE. In DNA, the CDR3 is TGTGCCAGCAGCTTGAGCCTAGTTGCCTACGAGCAGTACTTC. This gives the protein CASSLSLVAYEQYF.

This chain links TRBV9 with TRBJ1-2; the D is unclear. The V end was cut by 2 bases, the J end by 9 bases, with 14 bases between. CDR3 length equals 13 residues. Germline V gives CDR1 SGDLS, CDR2 YYNGEE. The CDR3 bases are TGTGCCAGCAGCGTCGCGTCCAACTTCCGCTACACCTTC. It codes for CASSVASNFRYTF.

V and J are TRBV2 and TRBJ2-3, with 8 nucleotides matching TRBD1. The CDR3 loop spans 15 amino acids. Germline-derived CDR1 and CDR2 are SNHLY and FYNNEI. The trim removed 4 bases at V and 3 bases at J, leaving 6 bases unmatched. The CDR3 DNA is TGTGCCAGCAGTGCGGGCAGGGGGCGGACAGATACGCAGTATTTT. Its translation is CASSAGRGRTDTQYF.

The J gene is TRBJ2-3, the V gene TRBV5-1, with 10 bases matching TRBD2. The CDR3 sequence is 14 residues long. With 5 bases clipped from V and 7 bases from J, the junction kept 7 bases outside the gene matches. Germline CDR1 and CDR2: SGHRS and YFSETQ. The DNA of the CDR3 is TGCGCCAGCAGTAAGCTAGCGGGGGACCATACGCAGTATTTT. Its translation is CASSKLAGDHTQYF.

The chain joins TRBV6-1 to TRBJ2-4; 7 bases agree with TRBD2. The tail of the sequence fits TRBJ2-1 better, so the J call may be wrong. The V gene's germline CDR1 is MNHNS and CDR2 SASEGT. The CDR3 sequence is 14 residues long. The CDR3 DNA reads TGTGCCAGCACTCGACTAGCCGGGGATCCCATTCAGTTCTTC. This encodes CASTRLAGDPIQFF.

V is TRBV9 and J is TRBJ2-7; 7 bases are a match to TRBD2. The CDR3 runs 16 residues. The V gene end was trimmed by 3 bases and the J gene end by 4 bases; junction bases not matched to a gene: 13. Germline-derived CDR1 and CDR2 are SGDLS and YYNGEE. The CDR3 is CASSASSASGVYEQYF. The CDR3, as DNA: TGTGCCAGCAGCGCCTCGTCCGCAAGCGGGGTGTACGAGCAGTACTTC.

The V and J genes are TRBV28 and TRBJ1-3; TRBD1 might be the D (5 bases). Germline CDR1 is MDHEN and CDR2 is SYDVKM. The length of the CDR3 is 12 residues. Trimming shortened V by 7 bases and J by 9 bases, and 13 bases separated the two germline ends. The CDR3 reads CASITQGGTIYF. In nucleotides, the CDR3 is TGTGCCAGCATTACCCAGGGCGGCACCATATATTTT.

The CDR3 DNA follows: TGTGCCAGTAGTATTCCCGGGACAGGGGATGGCTACACCTTC. Translated, it gives CASSIPGTGDGYTF. V gene TRBV19 combines with J gene TRBJ1-2, with TRBD1 matching over 10 bases. Per germline, CDR1 LNHDA and CDR2 SQIVND (reference sequence). This CDR3 has 14 amino acids. Trimming removed 3 bases from V and 6 bases from J; junction bases left unmatched: 4.

V is TRBV27 and J is TRBJ1-6, with D possibly TRBD1 on 5 matching bases. CDR1 MNHEY and CDR2 SMNVEV come from the germline V gene (reference sequence). V lost 8 bases, J lost 5 bases, and 19 bases lay in between. The CDR3 covers 16 residues. The CDR3 region is CASAPNRQKNNSPLHF. The CDR3 DNA sequence: TGTGCCAGCGCCCCAAATCGACAGAAAAATAATTCACCCCTCCACTTT.

The gene calls are TRBV30 and TRBJ2-7; no reliable D call. Trimming shortened V by 1 base and J by 4 bases, and 5 bases separated the two germline ends. Germline CDR1 reads GTSNPN; CDR2 reads SVGIG (reference sequence). CDR3 length: 11 amino acids. The DNA of the CDR3 is TGTGCCTGGAGTGGGAGATACGAGCAGTACTTC. Its protein product is CAWSGRYEQYF.

V is TRBV20-1 and J is TRBJ1-2; D perhaps matches TRBD1 (5 bases). The CDR3 has 11 residues. Germline V gives CDR1 DFQATT, CDR2 SNEGSKA (reference sequence). The CDR3 here is CSGTELYGYTF. CDR3 nucleotide sequence: TGCAGCGGGACTGAGCTCTATGGCTACACCTTC.

The chain joins TRBV10-1 to TRBJ1-1, with D unclear. This CDR3 has 12 amino acids. Trimming stripped 5 bases from V and 1 base from J, with 5 bases between. Germline V CDR1 and CDR2: WNHNN, SYGVQD (reference sequence). The CDR3 protein is CASSNKNTEAFF. DNA of the CDR3: TGCGCCAGCAGTAATAAGAACACTGAAGCTTTCTTT.

The rearrangement uses TRBV6-5 and TRBJ2-3; tentative D call: TRBD1 (6 bases). The V gene lost 0 bases and the J gene lost 5 bases, with 12 bases spanning the gap. The CDR3 is made up of 15 amino acids. Germline-derived CDR1 and CDR2 are MNHEY and SVGAGI. The CDR3 loop is CASSYSPGVEDTQYF. CDR3 in DNA: TGTGCCAGCAGTTACTCCCCAGGGGTAGAAGATACGCAGTATTTT.

This CDR3 reads CASSHLGTGVAGELFF. As DNA, the CDR3 is TGCGCCAGCAGCCATCTCGGGACAGGGGTTGCCGGGGAGCTGTTTTTT. The gene calls are TRBV4-1 and TRBJ2-2; the match to TRBD1 covers 10 bases. The CDR3 covers 16 residues. V lost 3 bases to trimming and J lost 6 bases; unmatched junction nucleotides: 7. Per the germline V gene, CDR1 is MGHRA and CDR2 is YSYEKL.

The genes are TRBV29-1 and TRBJ1-4; D gene uncertain. This CDR3 region has 10 residues. Germline V CDR1 and CDR2: SQVTM, ANQGSEA. Deletions cut 4 bases from V and 5 bases from J, with 2 bases between. CDR3: CSVANEKLFF. The CDR3 DNA reads TGCAGCGTTGCAAATGAAAAACTGTTTTTT. Combining the CDR3 with reference TRBV29-1 and TRBJ1-4 gives the whole variable domain SAVISQKPSRDICQRGTSLTIQCQVDSQVTMMFWYRQQPGQSLTLIATANQGSEATYESGFVIDKFPISRPNLTFSTLTVSNMSPEDSSIYLCSVANEKLFFGSGTQLSVL.

The chain employs TRBV6-5 and TRBJ1-4, with TRBD1 identical over 7 bases. Looked up from germline, CDR1 is MNHEY and CDR2 is SVGAGI. V was clipped by 6 bases and J by 0 bases; unmatched bases: 4. The CDR3 has 15 amino acids. This CDR3 is CASRRTGATNEKLFF. The CDR3 DNA is TGTGCCAGCAGGCGTACAGGGGCAACTAATGAAAAACTGTTTTTT.

This clone was seen a few times. The rearrangement joins TRBV5-4 to TRBJ1-2, with a weak D call TRBD1 (5 bases). CDR3 length: 15 amino acids. V lost 4 bases and J lost 4, with 17 bases in between. Germline V lookup: CDR1 SGHNT, CDR2 YYREEE (reference sequence). CDR3 nucleotide sequence: TGTGCCAGCAGCGACGACGGGGAGGGGCCCTATGGCTACACCTTC. It yields the protein CASSDDGEGPYGYTF.

This chain uses TRBV9 with TRBJ2-3; 7 bases agree with TRBD2. CDR3 length: 15 residues. Trimming removed 0 bases from V and 1 base from J; junction bases left unmatched: 2. CDR1 and CDR2 (germline): SGDLS, YYNGEE. The CDR3 reads CASSVGSGGTDTQYF. CDR3 coding DNA: TGTGCCAGCAGCGTAGGAAGCGGGGGCACAGATACGCAGTATTTT.

The genes are TRBV4-3 and TRBJ2-5, with no clear D. V was pared by 0 bases and J by 0 bases, with 8 bases between. Germline CDR1 is LGHNA and CDR2 is YSLEER. The CDR3 spans 15 residues. CDR3 sequence reads: CASSQESADQETQYF. The CDR3 region has the DNA TGCGCCAGCAGCCAAGAGTCGGCGGACCAAGAGACCCAGTACTTC.

This clone has only a few counts. The V and J genes are TRBV28 and TRBJ1-5, with 8 nucleotides matching TRBD1. V shed 7 bases, J shed 0 bases, and the junction held 5 bases outside the gene matches. The CDR3 consists of 15 residues. Germline V lookup: CDR1 MDHEN, CDR2 SYDVKM. Here the CDR3 DNA reads TGTGCCAGCACCCGGGACAGGCATAGCAATCAGCCCCAGCATTTT. It translates to CASTRDRHSNQPQHF. Using reference TRBV28 and TRBJ1-5 for the parts outside the CDR3, the full variable domain is DVKVTQSSRYLVKRTGEKVFLECVQDMDHENMFWYRQDPGLGLRLIYFSYDVKMKEKGDIPEGYSVSREKKERFSLILESASTNQTSMYLCASTRDRHSNQPQHFGDGTRLSIL.

The chain joins TRBV6-1 to TRBJ1-2; 10 bases agree with TRBD1. Germline V gene lookup returns CDR1 MNHNS and CDR2 SASEGT. V shed 2 bases, J shed 8 bases, and the junction held 11 bases outside the gene matches. This CDR3 has 16 amino acids. Here the CDR3 DNA reads TGTGCCAGCAGTGAAACTCCACAGGGACAGGGGCGCGGCTACACCTTC. This gives the protein CASSETPQGQGRGYTF.

This chain links TRBV2 with TRBJ2-7, with 10 bases that match TRBD2. After removal of 6 bases from V and 5 bases from J, the junction contained 7 bases not matched to a gene. Germline CDR1 and CDR2: SNHLY and FYNNEI. This CDR3 comprises 14 residues. The CDR3 is CASRRNLAGDEQYF. DNA of the CDR3: TGTGCCAGCAGGAGGAACCTAGCGGGAGACGAGCAGTACTTC.

The J gene is TRBJ1-1, the V gene TRBV7-2; D gene uncertain. V was shortened by 1 base and J by 2 bases, with 8 bases between the two germline ends. The length of the CDR3 is 14 residues. CDR1 and CDR2 from the germline V gene are SGHTA and FQGNSA. The CDR3 nucleotides read TGTGCCAGCAGCTTAGAGTTACTCAACACTGAAGCTTTCTTT. This encodes CASSLELLNTEAFF.